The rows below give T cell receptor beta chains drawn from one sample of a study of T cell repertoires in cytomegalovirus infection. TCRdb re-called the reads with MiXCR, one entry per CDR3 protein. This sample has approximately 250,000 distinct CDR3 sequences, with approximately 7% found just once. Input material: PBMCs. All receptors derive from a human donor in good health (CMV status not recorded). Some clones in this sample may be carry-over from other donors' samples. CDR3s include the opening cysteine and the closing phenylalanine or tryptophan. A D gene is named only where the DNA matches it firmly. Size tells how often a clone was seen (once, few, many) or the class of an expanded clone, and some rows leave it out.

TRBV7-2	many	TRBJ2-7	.	CASSFAGYEQYF	TGTGCCAGCAGCTTCGCGGGGTACGAGCAGTACTTC
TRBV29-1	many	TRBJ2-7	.	CSVEGVPGQLSYEQYF	TGCAGCGTTGAGGGCGTCCCGGGTCAATTAAGCTACGAGCAGTACTTC
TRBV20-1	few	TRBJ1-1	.	CSARARTDFTEAFF	TGCAGTGCTAGAGCCCGGACAGATTTCACTGAAGCTTTCTTT
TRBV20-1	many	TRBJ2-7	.	CSGQGLAGEQYF	TGCAGTGGTCAGGGTTTGGCGGGGGAGCAGTACTTC
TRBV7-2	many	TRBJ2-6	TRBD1	CASSITGGTGANVLTF	TGTGCCAGCAGCATCACAGGGGGGACTGGGGCCAACGTCCTGACTTTC
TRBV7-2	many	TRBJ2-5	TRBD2	CASSHSSGGTGETQYF	TGTGCCAGCAGCCATTCTAGCGGGGGGACGGGAGAGACCCAGTACTTC
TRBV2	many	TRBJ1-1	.	CASSDRAKEAFF	TGTGCCAGCAGTGACAGGGCAAAAGAAGCTTTCTTT
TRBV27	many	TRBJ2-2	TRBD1	CASSLWGDREVSGELFF	TGTGCCAGCAGTTTATGGGGGGACAGGGAGGTCTCCGGGGAGCTGTTTTTT
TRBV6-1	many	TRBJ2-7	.	CASSEPVQGGAYEQYF	TGTGCCAGCAGTGAACCCGTACAGGGAGGTGCCTACGAGCAGTACTTC
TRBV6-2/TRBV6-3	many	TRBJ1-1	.	CASSDQAMNTEAFF	TGTGCCAGCAGCGATCAGGCCATGAACACTGAAGCTTTCTTT
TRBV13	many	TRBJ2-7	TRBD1	CASSTQGARAHEQYF	TGTGCCAGCAGCACTCAGGGGGCCCGCGCCCACGAGCAGTACTTC
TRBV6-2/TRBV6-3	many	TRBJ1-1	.	CASSYVNTEAFF	TGTGCCAGCAGTTACGTGAACACTGAAGCTTTCTTT
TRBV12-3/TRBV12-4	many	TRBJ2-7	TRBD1	CASRPGTGIPYEQYF	TGTGCCAGCAGACCCGGGACAGGAATCCCCTACGAGCAGTACTTC
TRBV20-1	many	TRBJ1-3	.	CSARARRWGDSRNTIYF	TGCAGTGCTAGAGCCCGGCGGTGGGGGGATTCAAGAAACACCATATATTTT
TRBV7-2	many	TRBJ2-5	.	CASSPSWAGSGETQYF	TGTGCCAGCAGCCCCTCCTGGGCAGGGAGTGGGGAGACCCAGTACTTC
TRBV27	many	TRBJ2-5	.	CASSLRTEETQYF	TGTGCCAGCAGTTTACGAACAGAAGAGACCCAGTACTTC
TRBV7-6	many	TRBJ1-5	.	CASSLSPGTHQPQHF	TGTGCCAGCAGCTTAAGCCCAGGGACCCATCAGCCCCAGCATTTT
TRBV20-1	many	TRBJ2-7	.	CSARGLTYEQYF	TGCAGTGCTAGAGGACTCACCTACGAGCAGTACTTC
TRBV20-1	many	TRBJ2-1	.	CSARDRTGVGSYNEQFF	TGCAGTGCTAGAGATAGAACGGGGGTGGGCTCCTACAATGAGCAGTTCTTC
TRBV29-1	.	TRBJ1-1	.	CSVEEGIVEAFF	TGCAGCGTTGAGGAGGGAATAGTTGAAGCTTTCTTT
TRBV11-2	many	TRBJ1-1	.	CASSLGRWENEAFF	TGTGCCAGCAGCTTAGGGCGGTGGGAAAATGAAGCTTTCTTT
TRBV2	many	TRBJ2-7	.	CASSVGTSTYEQYF	TGTGCCAGTTCGGTGGGGACGTCTACCTACGAGCAGTACTTC
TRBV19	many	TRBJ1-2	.	CASNSGYGYTF	TGTGCCAGTAATTCAGGGTATGGCTACACCTTC
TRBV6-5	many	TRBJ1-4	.	CASRNSDRINEKLFF	TGTGCCAGCAGAAACTCGGACAGAATAAATGAAAAACTGTTTTTT
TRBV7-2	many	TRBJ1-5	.	CASSKDSSNQPQHF	TGTGCCAGCAGCAAGGACAGCAGCAATCAGCCCCAGCATTTT
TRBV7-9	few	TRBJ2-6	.	CATYLLNVLTF	TGTGCCACCTACCTCCTCAACGTCCTGACTTTC
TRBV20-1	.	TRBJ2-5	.	CSVRQPGRTETQYF	TGCAGTGTCCGCCAACCGGGACGGACAGAGACCCAGTACTTC
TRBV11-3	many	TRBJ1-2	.	CASSFLGRETAGYTF	TGTGCCAGCAGCTTCTTGGGACGGGAAACCGCTGGCTACACCTTC
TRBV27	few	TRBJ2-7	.	CATRSGDTYEQYF	TGTGCCACCCGATCAGGTGATACCTACGAGCAGTACTTC
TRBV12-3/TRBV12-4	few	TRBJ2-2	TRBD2	CASSILFGGGPGELFF	TGTGCCAGCAGCATCCTCTTCGGGGGGGGACCCGGGGAGCTGTTTTTT
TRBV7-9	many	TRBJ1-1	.	CASSPVVGGPRQRDTEAFF	TGTGCCAGCAGCCCCGTCGTAGGGGGACCTCGACAGAGGGACACTGAAGCTTTCTTT
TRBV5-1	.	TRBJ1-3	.	CASSSGRWENTIYF	TGCGCCAGCAGCTCGGGGCGCTGGGAAAACACCATATATTTT
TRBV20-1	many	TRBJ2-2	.	CSASKVLGELFF	TGCAGTGCTAGTAAGGTCCTCGGGGAGCTGTTTTTT
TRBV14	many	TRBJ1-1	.	CASSPATGTDTEAFF	TGTGCCAGCAGCCCAGCCACCGGAACCGACACTGAAGCTTTCTTT
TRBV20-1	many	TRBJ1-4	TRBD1	CSAREDRGGEKLFF	TGCAGTGCTAGAGAGGACAGGGGAGGTGAAAAACTGTTTTTT
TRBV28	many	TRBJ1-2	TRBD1	CASRSDRGDLNYGYTF	TGTGCCAGCAGATCGGACAGGGGAGACCTTAACTATGGCTACACCTTC
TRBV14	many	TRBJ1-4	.	CASSRFATNEKLFF	TGTGCCAGCAGCCGATTTGCAACTAATGAAAAACTGTTTTTT
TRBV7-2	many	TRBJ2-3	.	CASSLSAVTDTQYF	TGTGCCAGCAGCTTATCGGCCGTCACGGATACGCAGTATTTT
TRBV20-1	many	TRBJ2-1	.	CSAPRISGGEQFF	TGCAGTGCTCCCAGGATATCCGGGGGTGAGCAGTTCTTC
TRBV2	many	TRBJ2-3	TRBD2	CASSETSGGSITDTQYF	TGTGCCAGCAGTGAAACTAGCGGGGGTTCAATTACAGATACGCAGTATTTT
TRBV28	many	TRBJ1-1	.	CASRVAGTEAFF	TGTGCCAGTAGGGTCGCCGGGACTGAAGCTTTCTTT
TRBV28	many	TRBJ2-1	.	CASIQGGAKGNEQFF	TGTGCCAGCATACAAGGGGGGGCGAAGGGGAATGAGCAGTTCTTC
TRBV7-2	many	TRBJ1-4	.	CASSLGPGGSANEKLFF	TGTGCCAGCAGCTTGGGCCCCGGGGGCTCGGCTAATGAAAAACTGTTTTTT
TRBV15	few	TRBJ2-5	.	CATSFGDGETQYF	TGTGCCACCAGCTTCGGGGATGGAGAGACCCAGTACTTC
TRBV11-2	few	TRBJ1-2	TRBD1	CASSSDRDLGYTF	TGTGCCAGCAGCTCCGACAGGGACCTGGGCTACACCTTC
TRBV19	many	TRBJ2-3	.	CASSPKGDLRTDTQYF	TGTGCCAGTAGCCCAAAGGGGGACCTGCGCACAGATACGCAGTATTTT
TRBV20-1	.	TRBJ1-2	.	CSARDWASLGYTF	TGCAGTGCTAGAGACTGGGCCTCCTTGGGCTACACCTTC
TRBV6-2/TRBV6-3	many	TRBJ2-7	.	CASKLVTDNSYEQYF	TGTGCCAGCAAGCTTGTGACAGACAACTCCTACGAGCAGTACTTC
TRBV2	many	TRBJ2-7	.	CASSDFRGRTNFF	TGTGCCAGCAGTGACTTCCGGGGGCGGACTAATTTTTTC
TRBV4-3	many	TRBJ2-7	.	CASSQGIGRYEQYF	TGCGCCAGCAGCCAAGGGATAGGGAGGTACGAGCAGTACTTC
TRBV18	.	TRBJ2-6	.	CASSPLGEGANVLTF	TGTGCCAGCTCACCACTAGGAGAAGGGGCCAACGTCCTGACTTTC
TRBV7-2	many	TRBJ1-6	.	CASTLGSRSMGSPLHF	TGTGCCAGCACCCTCGGCAGTCGTTCGATGGGTTCACCCCTCCACTTT
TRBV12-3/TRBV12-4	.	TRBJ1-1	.	CASSLVQSGTEAFF	TGTGCCAGCAGTTTAGTGCAAAGCGGCACTGAAGCTTTCTTT
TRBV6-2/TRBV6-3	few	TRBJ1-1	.	CASSLMAAVGFSGTEAFF	TGTGCCAGCAGTTTGATGGCGGCGGTTGGGTTTTCGGGCACTGAAGCTTTCTTT